Reported below is one T cell receptor beta chain. Its antigen is not identified. The table came from immunoSEQ multiplex PCR; TCRdb's copy has only in-frame clones and leaves some out. The sample holds about 24,000 clones, roughly 80% seen once. This sample is part of a study of lymphopenia after photon versus proton radiotherapy. Study-wide results and limits: After lymphocyte nadir, photon-treated repertoires showed oligoclonal expansion, especially CD8+ Temra. Photon-treated patients lost naive T cells and TCR diversity; proton-treated stayed stable.

The CDR3 totals 14 residues. Trimming left V 5 bases short and J 7 bases short, with 17 bases between. Germline loops: CDR1 SGHDN, CDR2 FVKESK. This rearrangement joins TRBV14 to TRBJ1-2; D is perhaps TRBD1 (6 bases). Material: peripheral blood, obtained from a patient treated with photon-based radiotherapy. The TCR sequence derives from a middle-aged man with gastric cancer. The CDR3 DNA reads TGTGCCAGCAGCTCACTTCGGGGGGCGGGTGGCTACACCTTC. It encodes CASSSLRGAGGYTF.